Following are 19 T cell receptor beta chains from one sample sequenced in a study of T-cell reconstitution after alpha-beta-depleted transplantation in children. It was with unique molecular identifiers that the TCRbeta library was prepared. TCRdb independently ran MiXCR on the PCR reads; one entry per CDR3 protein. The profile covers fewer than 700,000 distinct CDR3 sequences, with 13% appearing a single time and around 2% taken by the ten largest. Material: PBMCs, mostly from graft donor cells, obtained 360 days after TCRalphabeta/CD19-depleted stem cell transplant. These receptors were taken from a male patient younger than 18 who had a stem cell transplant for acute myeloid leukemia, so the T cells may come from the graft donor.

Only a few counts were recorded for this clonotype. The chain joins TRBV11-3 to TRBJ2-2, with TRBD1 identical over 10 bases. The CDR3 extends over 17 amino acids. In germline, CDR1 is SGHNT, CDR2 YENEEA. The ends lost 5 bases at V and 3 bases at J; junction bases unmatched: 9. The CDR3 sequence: CASSPHLGQGYTGELFF. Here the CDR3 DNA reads TGTGCCAGCAGCCCCCACCTGGGACAGGGGTACACCGGGGAGCTGTTTTTT.

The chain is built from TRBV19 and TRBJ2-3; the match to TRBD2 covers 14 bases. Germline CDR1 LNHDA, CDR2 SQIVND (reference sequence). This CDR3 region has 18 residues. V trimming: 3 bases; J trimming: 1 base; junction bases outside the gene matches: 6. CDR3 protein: CASSIWTSGRSGTDTQYF. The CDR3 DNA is TGTGCCAGTAGTATTTGGACTAGCGGGAGGAGCGGCACAGATACGCAGTATTTT.

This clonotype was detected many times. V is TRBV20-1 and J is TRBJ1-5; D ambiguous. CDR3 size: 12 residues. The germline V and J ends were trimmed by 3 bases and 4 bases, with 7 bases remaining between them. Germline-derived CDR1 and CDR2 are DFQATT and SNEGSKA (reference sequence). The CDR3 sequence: CSARAGNQPQHF. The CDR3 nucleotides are TGCAGTGCTAGGGCGGGGAATCAGCCCCAGCATTTT.

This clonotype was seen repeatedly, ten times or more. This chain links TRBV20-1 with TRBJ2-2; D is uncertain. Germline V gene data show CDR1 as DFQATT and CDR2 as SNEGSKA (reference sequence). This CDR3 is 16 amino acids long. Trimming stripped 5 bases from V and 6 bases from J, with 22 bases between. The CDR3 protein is CSAETYHLEYPGELFF. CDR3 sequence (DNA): TGCAGTGCTGAAACTTATCATCTGGAATATCCCGGGGAGCTGTTTTTT.

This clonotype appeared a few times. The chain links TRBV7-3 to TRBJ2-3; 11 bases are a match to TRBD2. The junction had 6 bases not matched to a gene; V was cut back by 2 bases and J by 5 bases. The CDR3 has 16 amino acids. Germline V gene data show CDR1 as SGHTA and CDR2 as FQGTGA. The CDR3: CASSLELAGGQDTQYF. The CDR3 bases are TGTGCCAGCAGCTTAGAGCTAGCGGGAGGACAAGATACGCAGTATTTT.

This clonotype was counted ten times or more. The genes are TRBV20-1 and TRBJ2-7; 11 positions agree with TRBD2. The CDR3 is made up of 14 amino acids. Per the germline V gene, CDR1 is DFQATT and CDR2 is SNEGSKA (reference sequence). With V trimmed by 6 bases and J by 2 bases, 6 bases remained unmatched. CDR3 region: CSAHGTSGTYEQYF. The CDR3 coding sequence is TGCAGTGCCCACGGGACTAGCGGTACCTACGAGCAGTACTTC.

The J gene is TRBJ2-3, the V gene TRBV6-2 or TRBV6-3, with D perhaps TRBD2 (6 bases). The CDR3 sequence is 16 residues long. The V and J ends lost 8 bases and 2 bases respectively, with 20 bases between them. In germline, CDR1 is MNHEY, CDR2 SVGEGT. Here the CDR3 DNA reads TGTGCCAGCGAGGGAGGAAAGTGGCCCTTCACAGATACGCAGTATTTT. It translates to CASEGGKWPFTDTQYF.

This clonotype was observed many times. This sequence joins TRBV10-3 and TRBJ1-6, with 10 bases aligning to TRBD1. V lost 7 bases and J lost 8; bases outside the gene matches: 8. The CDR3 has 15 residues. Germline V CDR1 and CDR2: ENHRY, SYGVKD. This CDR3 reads CAIKEGTGVDSPLHF. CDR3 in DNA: TGTGCCATCAAAGAGGGGACAGGGGTTGATTCACCCCTCCACTTT.

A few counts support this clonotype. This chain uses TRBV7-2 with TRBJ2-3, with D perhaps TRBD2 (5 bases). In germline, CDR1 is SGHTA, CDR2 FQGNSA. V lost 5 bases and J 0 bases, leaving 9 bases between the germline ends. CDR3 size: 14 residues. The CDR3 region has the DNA TGTGCCAGCAGCCTGTGGACTAGCACAGATACGCAGTATTTT. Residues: CASSLWTSTDTQYF.

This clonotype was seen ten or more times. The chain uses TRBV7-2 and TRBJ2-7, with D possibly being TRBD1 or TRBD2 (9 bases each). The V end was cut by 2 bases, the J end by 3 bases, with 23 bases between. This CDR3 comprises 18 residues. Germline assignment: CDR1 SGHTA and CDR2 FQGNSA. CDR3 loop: CASSLPTGGRTSDYEQYF. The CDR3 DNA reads TGTGCCAGCAGCTTACCGACAGGGGGTAGGACTAGCGACTACGAGCAGTACTTC.

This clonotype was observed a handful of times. DNA for the CDR3: TGCAGTGCTCCTAGCGGGAGGGCGACAGATACGCAGTATTTT. Residues: CSAPSGRATDTQYF. The chain links TRBV20-1 to TRBJ2-3; TRBD2 agrees at 12 bases. J gave up 3 bases and V 5 bases, and 3 bases lay outside the gene matches. CDR1 DFQATT and CDR2 SNEGSKA come from the germline V gene (reference sequence). The CDR3 contains 14 residues.

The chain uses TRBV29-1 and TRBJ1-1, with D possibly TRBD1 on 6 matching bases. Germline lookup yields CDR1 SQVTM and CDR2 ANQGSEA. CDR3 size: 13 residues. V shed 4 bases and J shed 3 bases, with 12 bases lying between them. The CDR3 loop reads CSVVGQSDTEAFF. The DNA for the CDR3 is TGCAGCGTTGTGGGACAATCGGACACTGAAGCTTTCTTT.

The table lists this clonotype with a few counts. CDR3 amino acids: CASSSPIAEGNYEQYF. The CDR3 DNA follows: TGTGCCAGCAGTTCTCCGATAGCGGAGGGTAACTACGAGCAGTACTTC. The chain uses TRBV27 and TRBJ2-7; maybe TRBD2 (6 bases). The V end lost 4 bases, the J end lost 3 bases, and 19 bases lay between the germline ends. Per the germline V gene, CDR1 is MNHEY and CDR2 is SMNVEV (reference sequence). This CDR3 is 16 amino acids long.

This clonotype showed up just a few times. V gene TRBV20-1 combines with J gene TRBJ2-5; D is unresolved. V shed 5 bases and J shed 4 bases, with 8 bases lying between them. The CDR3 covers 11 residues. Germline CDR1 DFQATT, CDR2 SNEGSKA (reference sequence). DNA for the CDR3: TGCAGTGCTCAGAGTGCAGAGACCCAGTACTTC. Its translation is CSAQSAETQYF.

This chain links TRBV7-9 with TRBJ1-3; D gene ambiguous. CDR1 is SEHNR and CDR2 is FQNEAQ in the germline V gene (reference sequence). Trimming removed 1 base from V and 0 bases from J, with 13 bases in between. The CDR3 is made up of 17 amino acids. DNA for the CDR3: TGTGCCAGCAGCTTAGATAGGCGGCGGAGCTCTGGAAACACCATATATTTT. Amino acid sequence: CASSLDRRRSSGNTIYF.

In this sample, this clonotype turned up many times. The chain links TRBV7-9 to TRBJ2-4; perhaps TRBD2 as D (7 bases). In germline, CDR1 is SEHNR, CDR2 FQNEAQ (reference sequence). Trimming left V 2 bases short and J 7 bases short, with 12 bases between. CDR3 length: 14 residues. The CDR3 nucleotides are TGTGCCAGCAGCTTATTGGAGGGGGGGAACATTCAGTACTTC. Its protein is CASSLLEGGNIQYF.

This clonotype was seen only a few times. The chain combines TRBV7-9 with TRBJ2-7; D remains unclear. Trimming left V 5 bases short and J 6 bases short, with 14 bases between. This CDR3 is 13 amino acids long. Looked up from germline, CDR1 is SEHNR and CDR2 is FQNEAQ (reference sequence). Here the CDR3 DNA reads TGTGCCAGCAGCCCCGGGCGTGCATTCGAGCAGTACTTC. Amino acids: CASSPGRAFEQYF.

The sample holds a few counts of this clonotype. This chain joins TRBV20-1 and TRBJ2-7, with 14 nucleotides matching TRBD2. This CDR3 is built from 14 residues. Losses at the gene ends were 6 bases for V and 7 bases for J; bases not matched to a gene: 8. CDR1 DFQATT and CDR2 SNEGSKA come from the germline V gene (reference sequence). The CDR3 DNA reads TGCAGTGCAAACCGACTAGCGGGAGGGTGGGAGCAGTACTTC. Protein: CSANRLAGGWEQYF.

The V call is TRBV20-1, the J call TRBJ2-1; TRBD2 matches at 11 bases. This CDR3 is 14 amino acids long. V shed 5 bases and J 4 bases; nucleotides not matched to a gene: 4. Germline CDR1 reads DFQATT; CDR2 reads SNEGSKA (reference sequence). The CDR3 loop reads CSALSGRVYNEQFF. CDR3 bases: TGCAGTGCTCTTAGCGGGAGGGTATACAATGAGCAGTTCTTC.